These T cell receptor beta chains were read from a single sample in a study of cytomegalovirus exposure and HLA in healthy donors. The method was immunoSEQ multiplex PCR; TCRdb's version includes in-frame clones alone and lacks a portion of them. Among more than 95,000 clones listed, approximately 82% were seen once. Input material: PBMCs. These receptors were taken from a man aged 40-49 years in good health and CMV-seropositive. Each CDR3 is given with its conserved first and last residue. Each record gives: clone size, D gene, J gene, V gene, CDR3 protein, CDR3 DNA. The D gene is left open where the match is weak. Clone size is shown for a subset of rows, as once, few, many or a class of expanded clone.

clone_size: .
d_call: .
j_call: TRBJ2-7
v_call: TRBV7-9
cdr3_aa: CASSIGGYEQYF
cdr3_nt: TGTGCCAGCAGCATTGGGGGCTACGAGCAGTACTTC

clone_size: .
d_call: TRBD1
j_call: TRBJ2-2
v_call: TRBV11-2
cdr3_aa: CASSFSWGQGGTGELFF
cdr3_nt: TGTGCCAGCAGCTTTAGTTGGGGACAGGGCGGCACCGGGGAGCTGTTTTTT

clone_size: once
d_call: TRBD2
j_call: TRBJ2-1
v_call: TRBV19
cdr3_aa: CASSIAGTSGLNEQFF
cdr3_nt: TGTGCCAGTAGTATAGCTGGGACTAGCGGACTCAATGAGCAGTTCTTC

clone_size: .
d_call: .
j_call: TRBJ1-1
v_call: TRBV19
cdr3_aa: CASSIGQMNTEAFF
cdr3_nt: TGTGCCAGTAGTATAGGACAGATGAACACTGAAGCTTTCTTT

clone_size: .
d_call: .
j_call: TRBJ2-3
v_call: TRBV5-4
cdr3_aa: CASSLASRPDTQYF
cdr3_nt: TGTGCCAGCAGCTTGGCTAGCCGGCCAGATACGCAGTATTTT

clone_size: once
d_call: .
j_call: TRBJ2-1
v_call: TRBV7-2
cdr3_aa: CASSLVREQFF
cdr3_nt: TGTGCCAGCAGCTTGGTCCGGGAGCAGTTCTTC

clone_size: .
d_call: .
j_call: TRBJ1-6
v_call: TRBV30
cdr3_aa: CAWTGTRNSPLHF
cdr3_nt: TGTGCCTGGACAGGGACTCGGAATTCACCTCTCCACTTT

clone_size: .
d_call: TRBD1
j_call: TRBJ2-1
v_call: TRBV6-5
cdr3_aa: CASSYSRQGGINEQFF
cdr3_nt: TGTGCCAGCAGTTACTCGAGACAGGGGGGGATTAATGAGCAGTTCTTC

clone_size: .
d_call: .
j_call: TRBJ1-1
v_call: TRBV19
cdr3_aa: CASSNRWQGIVAFF
cdr3_nt: TGTGCCAGTAGTAACCGGTGGCAGGGGATTGTGGCTTTCTTT

clone_size: .
d_call: .
j_call: TRBJ1-2
v_call: TRBV19
cdr3_aa: CASSISYSTAGVDGYTF
cdr3_nt: TGTGCCAGTAGTATTAGTTACTCGACGGCAGGGGTAGATGGCTACACCTTC

clone_size: .
d_call: .
j_call: TRBJ2-5
v_call: TRBV28
cdr3_aa: CASSRPTKETQYF
cdr3_nt: TGTGCCAGCAGCCGGCCGACAAAAGAGACCCAGTACTTC

clone_size: .
d_call: TRBD1
j_call: TRBJ1-5
v_call: TRBV19
cdr3_aa: CASTRGGPLQPQHF
cdr3_nt: TGTGCCAGTACTCGAGGGGGCCCACTTCAGCCCCAGCATTTT

clone_size: .
d_call: .
j_call: TRBJ2-1
v_call: TRBV5-1
cdr3_aa: CASSSLGAGNNEQFF
cdr3_nt: TGCGCCAGCAGCTCCCTCGGTGCAGGTAACAATGAGCAGTTCTTC

clone_size: .
d_call: TRBD2
j_call: TRBJ2-5
v_call: TRBV7-2
cdr3_aa: CASSLGAGGRETQYF
cdr3_nt: TGTGCCAGCAGCTTAGGAGCGGGAGGAAGGGAGACCCAGTACTTC

clone_size: .
d_call: TRBD1
j_call: TRBJ2-6
v_call: TRBV19
cdr3_aa: CASHGDSLNPTLSGANVLTF
cdr3_nt: TGTGCCAGTCATGGGGACAGTCTTAACCCCACTCTCTCTGGGGCCAACGTCCTGACTTTC

clone_size: .
d_call: .
j_call: TRBJ1-5
v_call: TRBV6-1
cdr3_aa: CASSSGRLQPQHF
cdr3_nt: TGTGCCAGCAGTTCGGGTAGATTGCAGCCCCAGCATTTT

clone_size: .
d_call: TRBD2
j_call: TRBJ2-7
v_call: TRBV6-6
cdr3_aa: CASSYGTSGYEQYF
cdr3_nt: TGTGCCAGCAGTTACGGGACTAGCGGTTACGAGCAGTACTTC

clone_size: .
d_call: .
j_call: TRBJ2-6
v_call: TRBV11-3
cdr3_aa: CASSTGGTGANVLTF
cdr3_nt: TGTGCCAGCAGCACAGGCGGCACTGGGGCCAACGTCCTGACTTTC

clone_size: .
d_call: .
j_call: TRBJ1-1
v_call: TRBV19
cdr3_aa: CASSPFERNTEAFF
cdr3_nt: TGTGCCAGTAGCCCTTTTGAGAGGAACACTGAAGCTTTCTTT

clone_size: few
d_call: .
j_call: TRBJ2-7
v_call: TRBV28
cdr3_aa: CASSFHGQTYEQYF
cdr3_nt: TGTGCCAGCAGTTTCCACGGACAAACCTACGAGCAGTACTTC

clone_size: .
d_call: .
j_call: TRBJ2-7
v_call: TRBV11-2
cdr3_aa: CASSIGQTYEQYF
cdr3_nt: TGTGCCAGCAGCATCGGACAGACCTACGAGCAGTACTTC

clone_size: .
d_call: TRBD2
j_call: TRBJ2-7
v_call: TRBV11-2
cdr3_aa: CASGLAGGGYEQYF
cdr3_nt: TGTGCCAGCGGGCTAGCGGGAGGAGGGTACGAGCAGTACTTC

clone_size: .
d_call: .
j_call: TRBJ2-4
v_call: TRBV29-1
cdr3_aa: CSVEGGTKNSQYF
cdr3_nt: TGCAGCGTTGAGGGGGGAACCAAAAACAGTCAGTACTTC

clone_size: .
d_call: TRBD1
j_call: TRBJ2-7
v_call: TRBV30
cdr3_aa: CAWSSDREYEQYF
cdr3_nt: TGTGCCTGGAGTTCGGACAGGGAGTACGAGCAGTACTTC

clone_size: once
d_call: TRBD2
j_call: TRBJ2-1
v_call: TRBV10-3
cdr3_aa: CAISGLAVSGTSYNEQFF
cdr3_nt: TGTGCCATCAGTGGTTTAGCCGTTAGCGGGACGTCCTACAATGAGCAGTTCTTC